This is a list of T cell receptor beta chains from one sample in a study of radiation and T cells in renal cell carcinoma. The method was immunoSEQ multiplex PCR; TCRdb's version includes in-frame clones alone and lacks a portion of them. The data show 120,000 or so clones, around 81% seen once. The source was blood, collected from a patient whose treatment included radiotherapy and nephrectomy. The source is a man aged 50 to 60 with renal cell carcinoma. CDR3s include the opening cysteine and the closing phenylalanine or tryptophan. The D gene is left open where the match is weak. Where a row states a size, it is once, few, many or the class of an expanded clone; other rows omit it.

d_gene	v_gene	abundance	j_gene	CDR3aa	CDR3nt
TRBD2	TRBV11-2	-	TRBJ2-3	CASSLGAGGTDTQYF	TGTGCCAGCAGCTTGGGAGCGGGGGGCACAGATACGCAGTATTTT
-	TRBV5-1	-	TRBJ2-7	CASSLQGAYEQYF	TGCGCCAGCAGCTTGCAGGGTGCCTACGAGCAGTACTTC
-	TRBV28	few	TRBJ2-1	CASTSERAGSYNEQFF	TGTGCCAGCACATCCGAGAGGGCCGGCTCCTACAATGAGCAGTTCTTC
-	TRBV30	-	TRBJ1-1	CAWTVKAGTEAFF	TGTGCCTGGACCGTTAAGGCGGGCACTGAAGCTTTCTTT
-	TRBV2	-	TRBJ1-3	CASSEELGNTIYF	TGTGCCAGCAGTGAAGAGCTCGGAAACACCATATATTTT
TRBD1	TRBV18	-	TRBJ1-6	CASSPTTGTGNSPLHF	TGTGCCAGCTCACCGACAACCGGGACAGGGAATTCACCCCTCCACTTT
TRBD1	TRBV28	-	TRBJ1-2	CASRQGTLLYGYTF	TGTGCCAGCAGACAGGGGACCTTACTCTATGGCTACACCTTC
-	TRBV9	-	TRBJ1-4	CASSGGLNEKLFF	TGTGCCAGCAGCGGAGGGCTCAATGAAAAACTGTTTTTT
-	TRBV30	few	TRBJ2-3	CAWSRGLSTDTQYF	TGTGCCTGGAGTAGGGGACTCAGCACAGATACGCAGTATTTT
-	TRBV29-1	-	TRBJ2-3	CSVEDPAEPTDTQYF	TGCAGCGTTGAAGATCCGGCGGAACCCACAGATACGCAGTATTTT
-	TRBV19	-	TRBJ2-7	CASSNRDTVSYEQYF	TGTGCCAGTAGTAACCGGGACACAGTCTCCTACGAGCAGTACTTC
-	TRBV18	-	TRBJ1-1	CASSPSAGGSSTEAFF	TGTGCCAGCTCACCATCGGCAGGAGGATCCAGCACTGAAGCTTTCTTT
TRBD1	TRBV19	-	TRBJ1-6	CASSGTVNSPLHF	TGTGCCAGTAGCGGGACAGTCAATTCACCCCTCCACTTT
-	TRBV5-6	-	TRBJ2-5	CASSSRLEGETQYF	TGTGCCAGCAGCTCACGACTAGAGGGAGAGACCCAGTACTTC